This T cell receptor beta chain was recorded in a study of CD8+ T cells in alopecia areata. Study findings and constraints: Clarity of TCR sharing across patients fell short of that in mice, possibly HLA-related.

Turning to this clone: Antigen: not known.

Both peripheral blood and punch biopsies of lesional scalp skin were obtained from patients who had alopecia areata. As the sequencing template, cDNA was produced by extracting RNA and reverse transcribing it. This table comes from immunoSEQ multiplex PCR, and its TCRdb copy is limited to in-frame clones, with some not included. The sample has about 64,000 clones; about 44% are singletons. The clonotype was recovered from a human donor with alopecia areata. Sequencing used NKG2D-low CD8+ T cells sorted from blood.

The CDR3 reads CASTLFGQSQETQYF. CDR3 DNA: TGTGCCAGCACCCTTTTCGGACAGAGCCAAGAGACCCAGTACTTC. This rearrangement joins TRBV7-2 to TRBJ2-5, with D tentatively TRBD1 (6 bases). Germline CDR1 SGHTA, CDR2 FQGNSA. With 7 bases removed from V and 1 base from J, the gap between germline ends came to 16 bases. This CDR3 is 15 amino acids long.